This T cell receptor (beta chain) was sequenced during a study of T cells in Graves' hyperthyroidism and ophthalmopathy. Study results and caveats: Peripheral blood also featured most of the thyroid clonotypes expanded above 0.001. Ophthalmopathy and stable hyperthyroidism were separated by a 13 V-J model.

Stable Graves' hyperthyroidism meant no ophthalmopathy progression within 18 months. The PBMCs studied were ones that came from 9 to 10 ml fresh peripheral blood. In the case of this clonotype: Antigen specificity is unknown.

The CDR3 extends over 13 amino acids. Germline V gene sequence: CDR1 MNHEY, CDR2 SMNVEV (reference sequence). With 3 bases removed from V and 5 bases from J, the gap between germline ends came to 11 bases. Regions amplified from RNA transcripts were the TCR beta CDR3 regions. Initially, a first-round RT-PCR of the TCR CDR3 employed the HTBI primer set. From the multiplex PCR reads, TCRdb called clonotypes with MiXCR, one entry per CDR3 protein. The sample yields fewer than 200,000 distinct CDR3 sequences, over 15% seen once. The specimen sequenced was blood. The receptor comes from a woman in her 50s with Graves' hyperthyroidism. The genes are TRBV27 and TRBJ2-7, with D tentatively TRBD2 (5 bases). CDR3 in DNA: TGTGCCAGCAGTTTGGTTGAGGGTCACGAGCAGTACTTC. Its translation is CASSLVEGHEQYF.